This entry describes one TCR beta chain. The CDR3 is 18 residues long. Germline-derived CDR1 and CDR2 are SQVTM and ANQGSEA. V gave up 1 base and J gave up 9 bases; unmatched junction bases: 13. The data are from a study of glioma-infiltrating T cells. Amplification of TCR alpha and beta CDR3 regions from RNA used iRepertoire nested multiplex PCR. Tissue mRNA or PBMC total RNA, 100-400 ng, went into one-step reverse transcription and amplification. TCRdb redid the calling of the multiplex PCR reads with MiXCR, one entry per CDR3 protein. The sample has 95,000 to 150,000 distinct CDR3 sequences; roughly 23% are singletons.

This clonotype was obtained from a human donor with low-grade glioma or glioblastoma, undergoing nonglioma brain surgery, or in good health (not recorded which). This chain uses TRBV29-1 with TRBJ2-1; 15 bases are a match to TRBD2. Sequenced sample: glioma tissue, nonneoplastic brain tissue, or PBMCs (not recorded which). CDR3 region: CSVEGKPRTSGRGFEQFF. The CDR3 DNA reads TGCAGCGTTGAAGGGAAACCGAGGACTAGCGGGAGGGGGTTTGAGCAGTTCTTC.